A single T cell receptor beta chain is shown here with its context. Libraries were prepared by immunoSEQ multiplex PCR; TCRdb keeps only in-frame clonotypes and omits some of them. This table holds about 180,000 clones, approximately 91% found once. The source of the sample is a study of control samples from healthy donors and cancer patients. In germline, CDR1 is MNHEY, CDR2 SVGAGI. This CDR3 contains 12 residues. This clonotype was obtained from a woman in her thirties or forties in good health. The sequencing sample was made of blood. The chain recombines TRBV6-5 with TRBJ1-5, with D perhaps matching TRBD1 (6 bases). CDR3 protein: CATGRGDQPQHF. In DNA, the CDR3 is TGTGCTACGGGCAGGGGCGATCAGCCCCAGCATTTT.